Listed below are T cell receptor beta chains from one sample, sequenced in a study of cytotoxic CD8 clonotypes in ibrutinib-treated CLL. TCRdb keeps only in-frame clones here, not all; method: immunoSEQ multiplex PCR. The table shows tens of thousands of clones, with over 60% occurring only once. The starting material was PBMCs, obtained after 12 months of ibrutinib treatment. The source is a human donor with chronic lymphocytic leukemia. Each CDR3 is given with its conserved first and last residue. A D gene is named only where the DNA matches it firmly. Size is omitted from some rows. Given values are once, few, many or a class for expanded clones.

CASSADRKAGEQYF TGTGCCAGCAGTGCCGACAGGAAGGCTGGCGAGCAGTACTTC TRBJ2-7 . . TRBV27
CASSYGQGVTEAFF TGCGCCAGCAGCTACGGACAGGGTGTCACTGAAGCTTTCTTT TRBJ1-1 TRBD1 . TRBV5-1
CASSLGLAMGDTQYF TGTGCCAGCAGCCTAGGACTAGCAATGGGAGATACGCAGTATTTT TRBJ2-3 TRBD2 . TRBV11-3
CASTIGRADSNQPQHF TGTGCCAGTACCATCGGGCGGGCAGATAGCAATCAGCCCCAGCATTTT TRBJ1-5 . . TRBV19
CASSLGAGDNQPQHF TGTGCCAGCAGCTTGGGGGCGGGGGACAATCAGCCCCAGCATTTT TRBJ1-5 . . TRBV7-9
CASSINSQVSEQYF TGTGCCAGTAGTATCAATTCCCAAGTCTCCGAGCAGTACTTC TRBJ2-7 . few TRBV19
CASSLGFTSGKDTQYF TGCGCCAGCAGCTTGGGGTTCACTAGCGGGAAAGATACGCAGTATTTT TRBJ2-3 TRBD2 . TRBV5-1
CASSPRDALREQFF TGTGCCAGCAGCCCCAGGGATGCCCTCAGGGAGCAGTTCTTC TRBJ2-1 . . TRBV9
CASSTIAGGGINIQYF TGTGCCAGCAGCACCATAGCGGGAGGTGGGATAAACATTCAGTACTTC TRBJ2-4 TRBD2 . TRBV11-2
CAIGTNRGTSLTDTQYF TGTGCCATCGGGACGAACCGCGGGACTAGCCTCACAGATACGCAGTATTTT TRBJ2-3 TRBD2 . TRBV10-3
CASSENRDITSYEQYF TGTGCCAGCAGTGAAAACCGGGACATTACCTCCTACGAGCAGTACTTC TRBJ2-7 . few TRBV2
CASSLGSGSTNEKLFF TGTGCCAGCAGCTTAGGGTCAGGGTCAACTAATGAAAAACTGTTTTTT TRBJ1-4 . few TRBV7-6
CASSFLAGGDYEQYF TGCGCCAGCAGCTTCCTAGCGGGAGGGGACTACGAGCAGTACTTC TRBJ2-7 TRBD2 few TRBV5-1
CAWKGSLFGYTF TGTGCCTGGAAGGGCAGCTTATTCGGCTACACCTTC TRBJ1-2 . few TRBV30
CASRVAGGNTGELFF TGTGCCAGCAGAGTAGCGGGGGGGAACACCGGGGAGCTGTTTTTT TRBJ2-2 TRBD2 . TRBV7-2
CASSLDRRGRDGYTF TGTGCCAGCAGCTTAGACCGACGCGGTCGAGATGGCTACACCTTC TRBJ1-2 . medium-sized TRBV7-9
CASSQGQTYEQYF TGTGCCAGCAGCCAAGGACAGACCTACGAGCAGTACTTC TRBJ2-7 . few TRBV7-9
CASSESGAGQFF TGCGCCAGCAGTGAGTCGGGGGCCGGGCAGTTCTTC TRBJ2-1 . . TRBV10-1
CASRLATSGYTDTQYF TGTGCCAGCAGACTAGCGACTAGCGGATACACAGATACGCAGTATTTT TRBJ2-3 TRBD2 . TRBV27
CASRGNQPQHF TGTGCCAGCAGGGGCAATCAGCCCCAGCATTTT TRBJ1-5 . . TRBV6-6
CASSLRTLTSGGSQDTQYF TGTGCCAGCAGCCTACGCACACTCACTAGCGGGGGCTCCCAAGATACGCAGTATTTT TRBJ2-3 TRBD2 . TRBV11-2
CASSIVQGAWTEAFF TGTGCCAGTAGTATAGTGCAGGGGGCATGGACTGAAGCTTTCTTT TRBJ1-1 TRBD1 . TRBV19
CASSIRGLAGADTQYF TGTGCCAGTAGTATAAGGGGACTAGCGGGAGCAGATACGCAGTATTTT TRBJ2-3 TRBD2 . TRBV19
CASSPTGYTDTQYF TGTGCCAGCAGTCCGACAGGGTATACAGATACGCAGTATTTT TRBJ2-3 TRBD1 few TRBV11-3
CASSQRAREYSNQPQHF TGCGCCAGCAGCCAACGTGCCAGGGAATATAGCAATCAGCCCCAGCATTTT TRBJ1-5 . . TRBV4-1
CSAQRDNEQFF TGCAGTGCTCAAAGGGACAATGAGCAGTTCTTC TRBJ2-1 . . TRBV20-1
CASSLNNDQPQHF TGTGCCAGCAGCTTAAATAATGATCAGCCCCAGCATTTT TRBJ1-5 . few TRBV11-1
CASSLYNEQFF TGTGCCAGCAGTCTCTACAATGAGCAGTTCTTC TRBJ2-1 . few TRBV27
CASSNGRSYEQYF TGTGCCAGCAGCAACGGACGGTCCTACGAGCAGTACTTC TRBJ2-7 . medium-sized TRBV11-2
CASSSRGISYEQYF TGTGCCAGCAGCTCCAGGGGAATCTCCTACGAGCAGTACTTC TRBJ2-7 . . TRBV9
CASSGDVGYSYEQYF TGTGCCAGCAGTGGGGACGTGGGCTACTCCTACGAGCAGTACTTC TRBJ2-7 . few TRBV14
CASTGTGDSYEQYF TGTGCCAGCACCGGGACAGGGGACTCCTACGAGCAGTACTTC TRBJ2-7 TRBD1 . TRBV7-9
CASSLRDRRVGNEQYF TGTGCCAGCAGTTTAAGGGACCGACGGGTGGGGAACGAGCAGTACTTC TRBJ2-7 . . TRBV27
CASSVTLETSGNTIYF TGTGCCAGCAGCGTAACTCTTGAAACCTCTGGAAACACCATATATTTT TRBJ1-3 . . TRBV9
CASSFGTGGVWEQYF TGTGCCAGCAGCTTCGGGACAGGGGGAGTTTGGGAGCAGTACTTC TRBJ2-7 TRBD1 . TRBV11-2
CASSFTSDSYEQYF TGTGCCAGCAGCTTTACTAGCGACTCCTACGAGCAGTACTTC TRBJ2-7 TRBD2 . TRBV5-4
CASSPLGPPAGNTIYF TGTGCCAGCAGCCCGCTCGGACCGCCCGCTGGAAACACCATATATTTT TRBJ1-3 . . TRBV11-2